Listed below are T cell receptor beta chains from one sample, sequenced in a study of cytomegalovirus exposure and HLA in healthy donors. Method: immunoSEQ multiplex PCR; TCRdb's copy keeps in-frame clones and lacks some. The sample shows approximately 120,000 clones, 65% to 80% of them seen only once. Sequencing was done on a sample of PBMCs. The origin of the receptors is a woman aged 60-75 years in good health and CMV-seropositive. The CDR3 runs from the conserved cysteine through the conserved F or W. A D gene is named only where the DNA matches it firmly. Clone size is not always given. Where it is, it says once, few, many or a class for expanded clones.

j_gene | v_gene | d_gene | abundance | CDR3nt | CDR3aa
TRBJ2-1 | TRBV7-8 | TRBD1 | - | TGTGCCAGCAGCTTATCAGGACAGGGTAACAATGAGCAGTTCTTC | CASSLSGQGNNEQFF
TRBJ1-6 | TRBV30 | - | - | TGTGCCTGGAACCGGGGTATTAATTCACCCCTCCACTTT | CAWNRGINSPLHF
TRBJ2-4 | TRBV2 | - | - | TGTGCCAGCATGAACAGGGTTGACAAAAACATTCAGTACTTC | CASMNRVDKNIQYF
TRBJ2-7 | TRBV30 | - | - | TGTGCCTGGAGTGTTTCCAGGGGGGCCTACGAGCAGTACTTC | CAWSVSRGAYEQYF
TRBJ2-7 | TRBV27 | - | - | TGTGCCAGCAGTTTATCCCGGGACTTTCACCGGTACTTC | CASSLSRDFHRYF
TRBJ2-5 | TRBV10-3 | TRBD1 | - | TGTGCCATCAGTGTGACGGGACAGGCGAAAGAGACCCAGTACTTC | CAISVTGQAKETQYF
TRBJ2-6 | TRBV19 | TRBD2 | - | TGTGCCAGTAGTATAACAGGTCCGGGGCTAGCGGGAGCTGGGGCCAACGTCCTGACTTTC | CASSITGPGLAGAGANVLTF
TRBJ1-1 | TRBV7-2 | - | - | TGTGCCAGCAGCTTAGCCCAGGGGATTAAGGCTTTCTTT | CASSLAQGIKAFF
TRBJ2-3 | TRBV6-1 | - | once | TGTGCCAGCAAGAGAGGTCCAGACCCTTGGGATACGCAGTATTTT | CASKRGPDPWDTQYF
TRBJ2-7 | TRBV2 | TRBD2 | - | TGTGCCAGCAGTGTGGGTGGGAGGGCCTACGAGCAGTACTTC | CASSVGGRAYEQYF
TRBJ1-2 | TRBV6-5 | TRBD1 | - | TGTGCCAGCACCTTGGACAGGGACTATGGCTACACCTTC | CASTLDRDYGYTF
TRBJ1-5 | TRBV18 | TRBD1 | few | TGTGCCAGCTCCTCCGGGACAGGGGTAGGTCAGCCCCAGCATTTT | CASSSGTGVGQPQHF
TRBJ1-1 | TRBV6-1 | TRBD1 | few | TGTGCCAGCAGTGGAGTTCAGGGGGACACTGAAGCTTTCTTT | CASSGVQGDTEAFF
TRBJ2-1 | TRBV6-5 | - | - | TGTGCCACCTCGCAGTCAAATGAGCAGTTCTTC | CATSQSNEQFF
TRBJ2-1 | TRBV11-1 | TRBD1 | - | TGTGCCAGCAGCCATACAGGGGGCTCCTACAATGAGCAGTTCTTC | CASSHTGGSYNEQFF
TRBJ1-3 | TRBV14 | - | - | TGTGCCAGCAGCCAAGATTTGAGGTATAGAGGAAACACCATATATTTT | CASSQDLRYRGNTIYF
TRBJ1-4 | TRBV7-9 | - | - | TGTGCCAGCAGCTCCTCGGGACTTTGGCAAGAAAAACTGTTTTTT | CASSSSGLWQEKLFF
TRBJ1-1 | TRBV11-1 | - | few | TGTGCCAGCAGCGAGCGACAGAACGCGAACACTGAAGCTTTCTTT | CASSERQNANTEAFF
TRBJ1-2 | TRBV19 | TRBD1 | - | TGTGCCAGTAGTTCCCTTACGACAGGGGGCTATGGCTACACCTTC | CASSSLTTGGYGYTF
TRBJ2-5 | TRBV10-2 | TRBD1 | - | TGCGCCAGCAGCGGACAGGGCGGGGAGACCCAGTACTTC | CASSGQGGETQYF
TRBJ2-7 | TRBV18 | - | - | TGTGCCAGCTCACCAGGGACACCTTACGAGCAGTACTTC | CASSPGTPYEQYF
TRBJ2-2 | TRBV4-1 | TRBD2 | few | TGCGCCAGCAGCCAGGTGGGGCTAGCGGGGAACACCGGGGAGCTGTTTTTT | CASSQVGLAGNTGELFF
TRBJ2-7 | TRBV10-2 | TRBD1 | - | TGCGCCAGCAGTGATGTAGGACAGGGTTATGACGAGCAGTACTTC | CASSDVGQGYDEQYF
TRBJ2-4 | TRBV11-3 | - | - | TGTGCCAGCAGCTTAGATTTGGGCTACCGGGACACCCGAGCCAAAAACATTCAGTACTTC | CASSLDLGYRDTRAKNIQYF
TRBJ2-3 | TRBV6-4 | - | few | TGTGCCAGCAGTGACTCAGAGGGCGGGGAGACCAATACGCAGTATTTT | CASSDSEGGETNTQYF